The present entry profiles one TCR beta chain with its context. Other DNA sequences of this sample code for an identical CDR3. These data are taken from a study of cytomegalovirus exposure and HLA in healthy donors. Researchers ran the PCR with 60 Vbeta and 13 Jbeta primers. Method: immunoSEQ multiplex PCR; TCRdb's copy keeps in-frame clones and lacks some. This sample carries about 130,000 clones, more than 80% of them seen once, and the ten largest clones take about 6.7%. The CDR3 is made up of 15 amino acids. The V and J ends lost 0 bases and 1 base respectively, with 11 bases between them. Germline CDR1 SGHNT, CDR2 YYREEE (reference sequence).

The sequenced material came from PBMCs. V is TRBV5-4 and J is TRBJ2-7; weak D call: TRBD1 (6 bases). The sequence came from a woman in her thirties in good health and CMV-seropositive. The CDR3, as DNA: TGTGCCAGCAGCTTGGGGGGGCAGGGATCCTACGAGCAGTACTTC. It specifies CASSLGGQGSYEQYF.